A single sample gave rise to the 17 T cell receptor beta chains below, sequenced in a study of early T cells in non-severe SARS-CoV-2 infection. TCRdb re-called the 5' RACE reads through MiXCR, storing one row per CDR3 protein. Seen here are 80,000 to 95,000 distinct CDR3 sequences, approximately 14% observed once, and the top ten hold 5% to 7%. Material for sequencing was whole blood. The receptors were sampled from an adult who was a healthcare worker with PCR-confirmed SARS-CoV-2 infection or an uninfected control (not recorded which).

This clonotype was detected a few times. The CDR3: CSAPERGSQRSEAFF. The CDR3 coding sequence is TGCAGCGCTCCCGAGAGGGGCTCCCAAAGGTCGGAAGCTTTCTTT. The rearrangement joins TRBV20-1 to TRBJ1-1; tentatively, D is TRBD1 (5 bases). CDR1 and CDR2 from the germline V gene are DFQATT and SNEGSKA (reference sequence). The CDR3 covers 15 residues.

This chain joins TRBV7-2 and TRBJ2-3, with 9 bases matching TRBD2. The J segment lost 3 bases and the V segment lost 5 bases, leaving 9 bases of the junction unmatched. The CDR3 covers 16 residues. CDR1 is SGHTA and CDR2 is FQGNSA in the germline V gene. The CDR3, as DNA: TGTGCCAGCAGCCCATTAGCGGGGGTGCAGACAGATACGCAGTATTTT. Translation gives CASSPLAGVQTDTQYF.

This clonotype came up a few times. The gene calls are TRBV18 and TRBJ1-1; the D is unclear. Germline CDR1 is KGHSH and CDR2 is LQKENI. V lost 6 bases and J 1 base, leaving 6 bases between the germline ends. There are 12 residues in the CDR3. CDR3 coding DNA: TGTGCCAGCTCCGCCGCGAACACTGAAGCTTTCTTT. The encoded protein is CASSAANTEAFF.

This clonotype showed up just a few times. The chain uses TRBV20-1 and TRBJ2-5; D is perhaps TRBD1 (5 bases). This CDR3 is 12 amino acids long. CDR1 and CDR2 from the germline V gene are DFQATT and SNEGSKA (reference sequence). Trimming took 7 bases from V and 1 from J, leaving 10 bases between them. The CDR3 region is CSVQGPQETQYF. The CDR3 nucleotides read TGCAGTGTCCAGGGCCCCCAAGAGACCCAGTACTTC.

In this sample, this clonotype turned up once. The V gene is TRBV3-1, the J gene TRBJ2-3; D ambiguous. The CDR3 contains 16 residues. Germline V gene lookup returns CDR1 LGHDT and CDR2 YNNKEL (reference sequence). V lost 4 bases and J lost 0, with 14 bases in between. This CDR3 reads CASSLTPGRSTDTQYF. The CDR3 nucleotides are TGTGCCAGCAGCCTCACCCCCGGACGGAGCACAGATACGCAGTATTTT.

The CDR3 here is CASSFNLGERAFF. The CDR3 nucleotides are TGTGCCAGCAGTTTCAACCTCGGGGAAAGGGCTTTCTTT. This chain uses TRBV27 with TRBJ1-1, with unresolved D. Germline V CDR1 and CDR2: MNHEY, SMNVEV (reference sequence). The V end was cut by 3 bases, the J end by 11 bases, with 16 bases between. The length of the CDR3 is 13 residues.

The table lists this clonotype with a few counts. The V gene is TRBV10-3, the J gene TRBJ2-7, with D perhaps assigned TRBD1 or TRBD2 (6 bases each). The CDR3 runs to 18 residues. Germline V gene sequence: CDR1 ENHRY, CDR2 SYGVKD. The V end was cut by 2 bases, the J end by 0 bases, with 20 bases between. The CDR3 coding sequence is TGTGCCATCAGTGAGGTTTTGGGGGGCGCGCAGAACTCCTACGAGCAGTACTTC. Its protein product is CAISEVLGGAQNSYEQYF.

This clonotype was observed at least ten times. The chain combines TRBV7-9 with TRBJ1-4; D may be TRBD1 (5 bases). V was cut by 6 bases and J by 0 bases, with 11 bases left in between. The CDR3 is 15 amino acids. The germline V gene encodes CDR1 SEHNR and CDR2 FQNEAQ (reference sequence). CDR3 sequence reads: CASSGTAPTNEKLFF. CDR3 coding DNA: TGTGCCAGCAGTGGGACGGCACCAACTAATGAAAAACTGTTTTTT.

This chain uses TRBV18 with TRBJ2-3; weak D call: TRBD1 (6 bases). The V gene lost 0 bases and the J gene lost 5 bases, with 21 bases spanning the gap. CDR1 and CDR2 (germline): KGHSH, LQKENI. This CDR3 spans 18 amino acids. CDR3 bases: TGTGCCAGCTCACCACCGGGGACACCATCCCGGATGAGAGATACGCAGTATTTT. Encoded protein: CASSPPGTPSRMRDTQYF.

The chain employs TRBV6-6 and TRBJ1-1; D remains unclear. Trimming pared 7 bases from V and 3 bases from J, leaving 12 bases between. CDR1 is MNHNY, CDR2 SVGAGI, per germline (reference sequence). The CDR3 extends over 13 amino acids. CDR3 DNA: TGTGCCAGCACCTATGGGCACGACACTGAAGCTTTCTTT. It codes for CASTYGHDTEAFF.

This rearrangement joins TRBV20-1 to TRBJ2-1; the D gene could be TRBD1 or TRBD2 (5 bases each). Trimming pared 5 bases from V and 0 bases from J, leaving 17 bases between. Germline assignment: CDR1 DFQATT and CDR2 SNEGSKA (reference sequence). The CDR3 runs 16 residues. For the CDR3, the DNA is TGCAGTGCTGCCCGGGACGTGGCCAGCTCCTACAATGAGCAGTTCTTC. This encodes CSAARDVASSYNEQFF.

The chain uses TRBV29-1 and TRBJ2-1; TRBD2 matches 11 bases. CDR1 is SQVTM and CDR2 is ANQGSEA in the germline V gene. The CDR3 extends over 18 amino acids. V gave up 6 bases and J gave up 0 bases; unmatched junction bases: 13. Written as DNA, the CDR3 is TGCAGCGTCGAACCGGGACTAGCGGTTCGGAGCTCCTACAATGAGCAGTTCTTC. This codes for CSVEPGLAVRSSYNEQFF.

The rearrangement joins TRBV7-9 to TRBJ1-4; a weak D match, TRBD1 (6 bases). Germline values: CDR1 SEHNR, CDR2 FQNEAQ (reference sequence). The V end lost 5 bases, the J end lost 6 bases, and 13 bases lay between the germline ends. The CDR3 spans 14 residues. CDR3 region: CASSPNRAYEKLFF. The CDR3, as DNA: TGTGCCAGCAGCCCGAACAGGGCTTATGAAAAACTGTTTTTT.

This clonotype occurred a few times. The chain couples TRBV28 to TRBJ1-5; D remains unclear. With 7 bases removed from V and 3 bases from J, the gap between germline ends came to 13 bases. Germline CDR1 is MDHEN and CDR2 is SYDVKM. The CDR3 totals 14 residues. The chain's CDR3 is CASKLPSNNQPQHF. In DNA form, the CDR3 reads TGTGCCAGCAAACTTCCCTCCAACAATCAGCCCCAGCATTTT.

This clonotype showed up just a few times. The J gene is TRBJ2-7, the V gene TRBV11-2; 7 bases are a match to TRBD1. With 5 bases clipped from V and 5 bases from J, the junction kept 9 bases outside the gene matches. This CDR3 is 14 amino acids long. Germline CDR1 is SGHAT and CDR2 is FQNNGV. The CDR3 coding sequence is TGTGCCAGCAGCCCAGACAGGGTATGGGACGAGCAGTACTTC. Residues: CASSPDRVWDEQYF.

This clonotype showed up just a few times. The CDR3 DNA follows: TGTGCCAGCAGTCCGACGGGACACCTCACCGGGGAGCTGTTTTTT. Protein sequence: CASSPTGHLTGELFF. The V gene is TRBV28, the J gene TRBJ2-2; perhaps TRBD1 as D (6 bases). This CDR3 region has 15 residues. CDR1 MDHEN and CDR2 SYDVKM come from the germline V gene. Trimming took 5 bases from V and 4 from J, leaving 14 bases between them.

The chain links TRBV12-5 to TRBJ2-3, with D tentatively TRBD1 (6 bases). CDR3 length: 17 amino acids. Per germline, CDR1 LGHNT and CDR2 FRNRAP. V was pared by 0 bases and J by 2 bases, with 15 bases between. CDR3 sequence reads: CASGLVRGTPATDTQYF. The CDR3 nucleotides are TGTGCTAGTGGTTTGGTACGTGGGACACCTGCCACAGATACGCAGTATTTT.